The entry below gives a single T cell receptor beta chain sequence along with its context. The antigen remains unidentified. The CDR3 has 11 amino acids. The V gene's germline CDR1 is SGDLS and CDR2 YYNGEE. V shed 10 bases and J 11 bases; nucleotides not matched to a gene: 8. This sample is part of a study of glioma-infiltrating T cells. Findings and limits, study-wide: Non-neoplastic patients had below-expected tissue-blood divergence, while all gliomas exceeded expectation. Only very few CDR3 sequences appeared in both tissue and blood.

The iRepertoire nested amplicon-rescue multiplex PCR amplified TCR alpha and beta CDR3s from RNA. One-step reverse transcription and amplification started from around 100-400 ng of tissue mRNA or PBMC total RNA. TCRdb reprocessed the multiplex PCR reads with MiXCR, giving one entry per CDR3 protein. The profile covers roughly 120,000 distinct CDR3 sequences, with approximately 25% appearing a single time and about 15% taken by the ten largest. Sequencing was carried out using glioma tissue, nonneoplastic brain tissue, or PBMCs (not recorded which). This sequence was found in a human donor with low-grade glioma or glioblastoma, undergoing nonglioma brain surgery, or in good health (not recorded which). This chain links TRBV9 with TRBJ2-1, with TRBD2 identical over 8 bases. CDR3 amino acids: CACHNSGKQFF. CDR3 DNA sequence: TGTGCCTGTCACAATAGCGGGAAGCAGTTCTTC.